The rows below give T cell receptor beta chains drawn from one sample of a study of PD-1 blockade in classical Hodgkin lymphoma. Produced via immunoSEQ multiplex PCR; TCRdb's table is partial and in-frame only. Altogether about 90,000 clones are present, roughly nine tenths being singletons, with the ten largest covering over 8.5%. Sequenced here: peripheral blood mononuclear cells (PBMCs), sampled before the second cycle of nivolumab. These receptors were collected from a human donor with classical Hodgkin lymphoma. Each CDR3 is given with its conserved first and last residue. The order of the fields is CDR3 length, D gene, clone size, V gene, J gene, CDR3 DNA, CDR3 protein. The D gene is left open where the match is weak. Clone size appears in some rows only: once, few, many, or a class for an expanded clone.

len: 17; d_gene: TRBD1; abundance: .; v_gene: TRBV4-2; j_gene: TRBJ2-7; CDR3nt: TGTGCCAGCAGCCAAGACATAGGGGACAGGTTCTCCTACGAGCAGTACTTC; CDR3aa: CASSQDIGDRFSYEQYF
len: 14; d_gene: .; abundance: .; v_gene: TRBV2; j_gene: TRBJ2-7; CDR3nt: TGTGCCAGCAGACAGACGAAGGGGTCCTACGAGCAGTACTTC; CDR3aa: CASRQTKGSYEQYF
len: 16; d_gene: TRBD1; abundance: once; v_gene: TRBV5-1; j_gene: TRBJ2-7; CDR3nt: TGCGCCAGCAGCTTGGTGACCCTGACAGGGAACTACGAGCAGTACTTC; CDR3aa: CASSLVTLTGNYEQYF
len: 13; d_gene: .; abundance: .; v_gene: TRBV5-1; j_gene: TRBJ1-2; CDR3nt: TGCGCCAGCAGCTTGGCTAATAACTATGGCTACACCTTC; CDR3aa: CASSLANNYGYTF
len: 13; d_gene: .; abundance: .; v_gene: TRBV6-5; j_gene: TRBJ2-7; CDR3nt: TGTGCCAGCAGTTACTCGGAGGGGAACGAGCAGTACTTC; CDR3aa: CASSYSEGNEQYF
len: 13; d_gene: .; abundance: once; v_gene: TRBV19; j_gene: TRBJ1-1; CDR3nt: TGTGCCAGTAGTAGAAGGGGGAACACTGAAGCTTTCTTT; CDR3aa: CASSRRGNTEAFF
len: 15; d_gene: TRBD1; abundance: .; v_gene: TRBV28; j_gene: TRBJ2-7; CDR3nt: TGTGCCAGCAGTTCGCCGGGACAGGGTCCCTACGAGCAGTACTTC; CDR3aa: CASSSPGQGPYEQYF
len: 14; d_gene: .; abundance: .; v_gene: TRBV9; j_gene: TRBJ2-7; CDR3nt: TGTGCCAGCAGCGTAGGTCCAGACTCCTACGAGCAGTACTTC; CDR3aa: CASSVGPDSYEQYF
len: 15; d_gene: TRBD1; abundance: .; v_gene: TRBV28; j_gene: TRBJ2-5; CDR3nt: TGTGCCAGCAGGCCGTACAGGGGTCTACGGGAGACCCAGTACTTC; CDR3aa: CASRPYRGLRETQYF
len: 14; d_gene: TRBD2; abundance: .; v_gene: TRBV28; j_gene: TRBJ2-7; CDR3nt: TGTGCCAGCAGTTCGTCACTAGCGGGAGCTCGGCCGTACTTC; CDR3aa: CASSSSLAGARPYF
len: 14; d_gene: .; abundance: .; v_gene: TRBV10-2; j_gene: TRBJ2-1; CDR3nt: TGCGCCAGCAACCGACTAGGCCCTGATAATGAGCAGTTCTTC; CDR3aa: CASNRLGPDNEQFF
len: 14; d_gene: .; abundance: .; v_gene: TRBV7-6; j_gene: TRBJ2-7; CDR3nt: TGTGCCAGCAGCTTAGATACGGGGTCCTACGAGCAGTACTTC; CDR3aa: CASSLDTGSYEQYF
len: 16; d_gene: .; abundance: once; v_gene: TRBV19; j_gene: TRBJ2-1; CDR3nt: TGTGCCAGTAGTCGCACAGGGCCAAGCTCCTACAATGAGCAGTTCTTC; CDR3aa: CASSRTGPSSYNEQFF
len: 11; d_gene: .; abundance: .; v_gene: TRBV12-5; j_gene: TRBJ2-2; CDR3nt: TGTGCTAGTGGTTCGACCGGGGAGCTGTTTTTT; CDR3aa: CASGSTGELFF
len: 15; d_gene: .; abundance: .; v_gene: TRBV27; j_gene: TRBJ2-7; CDR3nt: TGTGCCAGCAGTTCGCTACTAGAAACCCCCTACGAGCAGTACTTC; CDR3aa: CASSSLLETPYEQYF
len: 11; d_gene: TRBD2; abundance: .; v_gene: TRBV20-1; j_gene: TRBJ2-7; CDR3nt: TGCAGTGAGGCTAGCGGGACTGAGCAGTACTTC; CDR3aa: CSEASGTEQYF
len: 13; d_gene: .; abundance: .; v_gene: TRBV5-1; j_gene: TRBJ1-1; CDR3nt: TGCGCCAGCAGCTTGAGGGGATTAACTGAAGCTTTCTTT; CDR3aa: CASSLRGLTEAFF
len: 11; d_gene: .; abundance: once; v_gene: TRBV19; j_gene: TRBJ2-3; CDR3nt: TGTGCCAGTAGTATCGAAGATACGCAGTATTTT; CDR3aa: CASSIEDTQYF
len: 14; d_gene: .; abundance: .; v_gene: TRBV6-1; j_gene: TRBJ2-7; CDR3nt: TGTGCCAGCAACACCGGGACGGACACCTACGAGCAGTACTTC; CDR3aa: CASNTGTDTYEQYF
len: 15; d_gene: TRBD2; abundance: .; v_gene: TRBV10-3; j_gene: TRBJ2-1; CDR3nt: TGTGCCATCAGTGAGGGCGGGAGGGCCGAGGCTGAGCAGTTCTTC; CDR3aa: CAISEGGRAEAEQFF
len: 14; d_gene: TRBD1; abundance: .; v_gene: TRBV4-1; j_gene: TRBJ1-4; CDR3nt: TGCGCCAGCAGCCAGTGGACAGGGGGCGAAAAACTGTTTTTT; CDR3aa: CASSQWTGGEKLFF
len: 13; d_gene: .; abundance: .; v_gene: TRBV7-9; j_gene: TRBJ2-2; CDR3nt: TGTGCCAGCAGCTTGAAACAGACCGGGGAGCTGTTTTTT; CDR3aa: CASSLKQTGELFF
len: 13; d_gene: .; abundance: .; v_gene: TRBV5-1; j_gene: TRBJ2-5; CDR3nt: TGCGCCAGCAGCTGGGGGTACCAAGAGACCCAGTACTTC; CDR3aa: CASSWGYQETQYF
len: 18; d_gene: TRBD2; abundance: .; v_gene: TRBV28; j_gene: TRBJ2-7; CDR3nt: TGTGCCAGCAGACACGGGACTAGCGGGAAATTGATTCGAGGCGAGCAGTACTTC; CDR3aa: CASRHGTSGKLIRGEQYF
len: 22; d_gene: .; abundance: .; v_gene: TRBV12-5; j_gene: TRBJ1-5; CDR3nt: TGTGCTAGTGGTTTGGTATGGTCTAAACGTGAAGCGAGGATCCCTTGCAATCAGCCCCAGCATTTT; CDR3aa: CASGLVWSKREARIPCNQPQHF
len: 14; d_gene: .; abundance: .; v_gene: TRBV19; j_gene: TRBJ1-1; CDR3nt: TGTGCCAGTAGTATTGAGGGTTCGATCACTGAAGCTTTCTTT; CDR3aa: CASSIEGSITEAFF
len: 14; d_gene: .; abundance: .; v_gene: TRBV5-6; j_gene: TRBJ2-3; CDR3nt: TGTGCCAGCAGCTTGGTTCAGGGGAGTCTTACGCAGTATTTT; CDR3aa: CASSLVQGSLTQYF
len: 11; d_gene: .; abundance: .; v_gene: TRBV2; j_gene: TRBJ2-7; CDR3nt: TGTGCCAGCAGTGACGAAGGGCCCCCAGAGTTC; CDR3aa: CASSDEGPPEF
len: 15; d_gene: .; abundance: .; v_gene: TRBV9; j_gene: TRBJ1-1; CDR3nt: TGTGCCAGCAGCGTAGTTGATCAGGGGAACACTGAAGCTTTCTTT; CDR3aa: CASSVVDQGNTEAFF
len: 15; d_gene: .; abundance: .; v_gene: TRBV28; j_gene: TRBJ2-7; CDR3nt: TGTGCCAGCAGTTTTGGCGGGGAGATTCCCTACGAGCAGTACTTC; CDR3aa: CASSFGGEIPYEQYF
len: 16; d_gene: TRBD2; abundance: .; v_gene: TRBV7-8; j_gene: TRBJ2-1; CDR3nt: TGTGCCAGCAGGAGACTAGCGGGGGCAGTTAACAATGAGCAGTTCTTC; CDR3aa: CASRRLAGAVNNEQFF
len: 16; d_gene: .; abundance: .; v_gene: TRBV6-5; j_gene: TRBJ1-2; CDR3nt: TGTGCCAGCAGTTATCTCGGTGAAGGGAACCGCTATGGCTACACCTTC; CDR3aa: CASSYLGEGNRYGYTF
len: 15; d_gene: TRBD2; abundance: once; v_gene: TRBV11-1; j_gene: TRBJ2-1; CDR3nt: TGTGCCAGCAGTCCGGGACTAGCTACCTACAATGAGCAGTTCTTC; CDR3aa: CASSPGLATYNEQFF
len: 13; d_gene: TRBD1; abundance: .; v_gene: TRBV19; j_gene: TRBJ2-7; CDR3nt: TGTGCCAGTAGTCCTGGGACAGCTTACGAGCAGTACTTC; CDR3aa: CASSPGTAYEQYF
len: 14; d_gene: .; abundance: once; v_gene: TRBV5-1; j_gene: TRBJ2-7; CDR3nt: TGCGCCAGCAGCGCCCGAACAGGGATGTACGAGCAGTACTTC; CDR3aa: CASSARTGMYEQYF
len: 16; d_gene: TRBD1; abundance: .; v_gene: TRBV28; j_gene: TRBJ1-5; CDR3nt: TGTGCCAGCAGTCCGGGGTGGACAGGGGTGAGTCAGCCCCAGCATTTT; CDR3aa: CASSPGWTGVSQPQHF
len: 15; d_gene: .; abundance: .; v_gene: TRBV5-4; j_gene: TRBJ2-3; CDR3nt: TGTGCCAGCAGCTCCGATAGCGGAACCACAGATACGCAGTATTTT; CDR3aa: CASSSDSGTTDTQYF
len: 16; d_gene: TRBD2; abundance: .; v_gene: TRBV10-1; j_gene: TRBJ2-7; CDR3nt: TGCGCCAGCAGTGAGGTTGGCGGGAGGCCCACCTACGAGCAGTACTTC; CDR3aa: CASSEVGGRPTYEQYF
len: 11; d_gene: .; abundance: .; v_gene: TRBV7-8; j_gene: TRBJ2-1; CDR3nt: TGTGCCAGCAGCTTATGGAATGAGCAGTTCTTC; CDR3aa: CASSLWNEQFF
len: 14; d_gene: .; abundance: .; v_gene: TRBV9; j_gene: TRBJ2-1; CDR3nt: TGTGCCAGCAGCAGTCTGGGGGCGGGAGATGAGCAGTTCTTC; CDR3aa: CASSSLGAGDEQFF
len: 12; d_gene: .; abundance: .; v_gene: TRBV18; j_gene: TRBJ2-3; CDR3nt: TGTGCCAGCTCACCAGGGGGTGATACGCAGTATTTT; CDR3aa: CASSPGGDTQYF
len: 13; d_gene: .; abundance: .; v_gene: TRBV7-2; j_gene: TRBJ2-3; CDR3nt: TGTGCCAGCAGCTTACCTGAAGCAGATACGCAGTATTTT; CDR3aa: CASSLPEADTQYF
len: 16; d_gene: .; abundance: few; v_gene: TRBV7-2; j_gene: TRBJ2-2; CDR3nt: TGTGCCAGCAGCTTAAGGGTCGGGGGGAACACCGGGGAGCTGTTTTTT; CDR3aa: CASSLRVGGNTGELFF
len: 15; d_gene: TRBD1; abundance: .; v_gene: TRBV6-5; j_gene: TRBJ1-1; CDR3nt: TGTGCCAGCAGCCGCGACAGGGGGCACTACACTGAAGCTTTCTTT; CDR3aa: CASSRDRGHYTEAFF
len: 14; d_gene: .; abundance: few; v_gene: TRBV6-1; j_gene: TRBJ2-7; CDR3nt: TGTGCCAGCAGTGAAGATTGGGGCTCCTACGAGCAGTACTTC; CDR3aa: CASSEDWGSYEQYF
len: 14; d_gene: .; abundance: few; v_gene: TRBV27; j_gene: TRBJ1-5; CDR3nt: TGTGCCAGCAGTTTGTCAGCGGGTGGTCAGCCCCAGCATTTT; CDR3aa: CASSLSAGGQPQHF
len: 19; d_gene: TRBD1; abundance: .; v_gene: TRBV27; j_gene: TRBJ1-5; CDR3nt: TGTGCCAGCAGTTTGTTTGGACAGGGGGGCCCCTATAGCAATCAGCCCCAGCATTTT; CDR3aa: CASSLFGQGGPYSNQPQHF
len: 14; d_gene: TRBD1; abundance: .; v_gene: TRBV4-2; j_gene: TRBJ1-1; CDR3nt: TGTGCCAGCAGCCTGGGACAGGGGTTGACTGAAGCTTTCTTT; CDR3aa: CASSLGQGLTEAFF
len: 11; d_gene: .; abundance: once; v_gene: TRBV20-1; j_gene: TRBJ2-3; CDR3nt: TGCAGTGCCACCCGGGGGGATACGCAGTATTTT; CDR3aa: CSATRGDTQYF
len: 18; d_gene: TRBD2; abundance: .; v_gene: TRBV19; j_gene: TRBJ2-4; CDR3nt: TGTGCCAGTAGCCTCCTAGCGGGAGGACTAATAGCCAAAAACATTCAGTACTTC; CDR3aa: CASSLLAGGLIAKNIQYF
len: 16; d_gene: TRBD1; abundance: .; v_gene: TRBV5-6; j_gene: TRBJ2-7; CDR3nt: TGTGCCAGCAGCTTGGGTTTGAGGACAGGAACCTACGAGCAGTACTTC; CDR3aa: CASSLGLRTGTYEQYF